The rows below give T cell receptor beta chains drawn from one sample of a study of low-dose radiotherapy and immunotherapy resistance in tumors. TCRdb reprocessed the reads with MiXCR, giving one entry per CDR3 protein. The data show under 110,000 distinct CDR3 sequences, about a fifth seen once. The starting material was PBMCs, obtained after low-dose radiotherapy plus immunotherapy. All receptors derive from a male donor with prostate cancer. The CDR3 runs from the conserved cysteine through the conserved F or W. Fields, in order: D gene, J gene, clone size, V gene, CDR3 protein, CDR3 DNA. The D gene is left open where the match is weak. The size field is filled for only some rows; it gives once, few, many or a size class.

>-|TRBJ2-5|many|TRBV7-2
CASSLLRGAGGETQYF
TGTGCCAGCAGCCTCCTTAGGGGGGCGGGTGGGGAGACCCAGTACTTC
>TRBD2|TRBJ2-5|many|TRBV7-3
CASAASGHQETQYF
TGTGCCAGCGCCGCTAGCGGCCACCAAGAGACCCAGTACTTC
>-|TRBJ2-3|many|TRBV2
CASSEEIAASTDTQYF
TGTGCCAGCAGTGAAGAGATAGCGGCTAGCACAGATACGCAGTATTTT
>-|TRBJ2-5|many|TRBV7-9
CAASGQDQETQYF
TGTGCCGCCTCGGGGCAGGACCAAGAGACCCAGTACTTC
>-|TRBJ2-7|few|TRBV6-5
CASSREGNYEQYF
TGTGCCAGCAGTCGAGAGGGGAACTACGAGCAGTACTTC
>-|TRBJ2-7|many|TRBV3-1
CASSPKLFHEQYF
TGTGCCAGCAGCCCTAAACTCTTCCACGAGCAGTACTTC
>-|TRBJ2-5|many|TRBV9
CASSVDVTQETQYF
TGTGCCAGCAGCGTAGATGTCACTCAAGAGACCCAGTACTTC
>-|TRBJ1-6|many|TRBV4-1
CASSQDGPPGSPLHF
TGCGCCAGCAGCCAAGATGGGCCCCCGGGTTCACCCCTCCACTTT
>-|TRBJ2-7|many|TRBV11-2
CASSFTTGPYEQYF
TGTGCCAGCAGCTTTACCACAGGGCCCTACGAGCAGTACTTC
>TRBD2|TRBJ2-1|-|TRBV3-1
CASSQERSILGLANPGLKTGEQFF
TGTGCCAGCAGCCAAGAGCGTTCTATATTGGGACTAGCGAACCCCGGACTAAAAACGGGTGAGCAGTTCTTC
>-|TRBJ2-4|many|TRBV9
CASSVQGFGNIQYF
TGTGCCAGCAGCGTCCAGGGTTTCGGGAACATTCAGTACTTC
>-|TRBJ1-6|many|TRBV11-2
CASSLLGGQNSPLHF
TGTGCCAGCAGCTTATTAGGGGGGCAGAATTCACCCCTCCACTTT
>TRBD2|TRBJ2-7|many|TRBV7-6
CASSLVESSGGYPYEQYF
TGTGCCAGCAGCTTAGTCGAGTCTAGCGGGGGATATCCCTACGAGCAGTACTTC
>TRBD2|TRBJ2-1|-|TRBV5-4
CASSLDRGRAANEQFF
TGTGCCAGCAGCTTGGATCGCGGGAGGGCGGCCAATGAGCAGTTCTTC
>-|TRBJ1-2|many|TRBV5-5
CASSPLGGVSGYTF
TGTGCCAGCAGTCCCCTCGGGGGGGTGAGTGGCTACACCTTC
>-|TRBJ2-4|-|TRBV6-1
CASSEPGLAKNIQYF
TGTGCCAGCAGTGAACCAGGGTTAGCCAAAAACATTCAGTACTTC
>-|TRBJ1-1|few|TRBV6-2/TRBV6-3
CASSYDSGDTEAFF
TGTGCCAGCAGTTACGACAGCGGGGACACTGAAGCTTTCTTT